Sequencing of this TCR beta chain was carried out in a study of preoperative IRX-2 immunotherapy in early breast cancer (dated by TCRdb to about 2019). The library was generated by the immunoSEQ multiplex PCR assay. TCRdb limited this immuneACCESS table to in-frame rearrangements with V and J called. A share of clones is missing; checked studies link under half to unresolved V genes, and the rest is unexplained. Recorded for this sample are about 34,000 clones; roughly 96% of them occurred a single time. The ten largest clones represent 5% to 7% of the sample. Concerning this clone itself: Its antigen remains undetermined. Qualities for individual bases were not recorded, and no much larger clone is one base off.

The treatment or condition label corresponds to: preoperative locoregional IRX-2 cytokine immunotherapy. The samples were obtained from a phase Ib study in which preoperative, locoregional IRX-2 cytokine immunotherapy intended to prime immune responses was tested. Donors were patients with early-stage breast cancer who received IRX-2 before surgery. This specimen was acquired from a patient treated with IRX-2 immunotherapy. The sequence came from a human donor with breast cancer.

Read as DNA, the sequence is TGCGCCAGCAGCCAAGATTGGTCCCGGACTAGCGGGAGGGCAGATACGCAGTATTTT. Its translation is CASSQDWSRTSGRADTQYF. The chain couples TRBV4-3 to TRBJ2-3, with 15 bases in between that match TRBD2. The germline V gene provides CDR1 LGHNA and CDR2 YSLEER. The CDR3 covers 19 residues, taking in both the cysteine and the phenylalanine. The DNA shown is the 57-base CDR3, in frame from base 1. Germline trimming amounts to 0 bases on V and 4 bases on J, with 8 as the count of junction bases outside the gene matches.